The TCR beta chain under discussion was sequenced for a study of blood T cell repertoires in COVID-19. The V gene's germline CDR1 is LNHDA and CDR2 SQIVND (reference sequence). The CDR3 loop spans 13 amino acids. Trimming at V came to 5 bases and at J to 3 bases, leaving 2 bases not matched to a gene. Data came from immunoSEQ multiplex PCR; TCRdb stores just in-frame clones and leaves some out. The repertoire holds approximately 400,000 clones, around 83% seen once, with approximately 5% in the top ten. V gene TRBV19 combines with J gene TRBJ1-2, with 8 bases fitting TRBD1. The source of this sequence is a woman aged 45-65 years who had recovered from COVID-19. Material for sequencing was PBMCs or T cells enriched from blood (not recorded which). The CDR3 protein is CASSETGDYGYTF. The CDR3 DNA reads TGTGCCAGTAGTGAGACAGGGGACTATGGCTACACCTTC.